The entry below gives a single T cell receptor (beta chain) sequence along with its context. The data were obtained in a study of blood T cell repertoires in COVID-19. In the study overall: Acute and convalescent COVID-19 specimens originated in the United States, Italy and Spain. Sample material is recorded as cDNA or gDNA derived from T cells, B-cell-depleted T cells, or PBMCs.

V lost 3 bases, J lost 3 bases, and 3 bases stayed unmatched. The germline gives CDR1 KGHDR, CDR2 SFDVKD. This CDR3 spans 15 amino acids. As originally analysed: Reference gene primers were amplified, and this amplification served to estimate nucleated cell counts. Profiling relied on immunoSEQ multiplex PCR, and the TCRdb table lists in-frame clones only, not all of them. From that table come the V and J calls and clone size; the DNA was used to work out D and trimming. The top ten clones hold approximately 0.5% of a sample with under 200,000 clones, approximately 86% of them seen once. Seattle cases were enrolled at active infection and followed longitudinally.

The V and J genes are TRBV24-1 and TRBJ1-5, with 8 bases lining up with TRBD1. Sequenced input: peripheral blood. This clonotype was obtained from a man in his sixties with COVID-19, enrolled during active disease. The CDR3 DNA reads TGTGCCACCAGTGATAGGACAGGGCCCAATCAGCCCCAGCATTTT. This translates into CATSDRTGPNQPQHF.